What follows are 18 T cell receptor beta chains derived from one specimen sequenced in a study of CD8+CD57+ T cells in acquired aplastic anemia. Patients selected for sequencing had displayed CD8+CD57+ cell expansion by flow cytometry. Both TCR beta VDJ combination and CDR3 sequence profiling were carried out. Genomic DNA was the template for this profiling. Each CDR3 protein gets one entry after TCRdb re-called the reads with MiXCR. Seen here are under 200,000 distinct CDR3 sequences, around half observed once, and the top ten hold 8.5% to 10%. The sequencing sample was made of sorted CD4+, CD8+, or CD8+CD57+ T cells (not recorded which) from PBMCs. Receptors originate from a human donor with aplastic anemia.

This clonotype appeared once. The chain is built from TRBV2 and TRBJ1-1; tentatively, D is TRBD1 (5 bases). The germline CDR1 and CDR2 sequences are SNHLY and FYNNEI. The CDR3 spans 12 residues. Trimming took off 8 bases at V and 10 bases at J, with 17 bases between the two ends. This CDR3 is CASDIEGSGAFF. Here the CDR3 DNA reads TGTGCCAGCGATATCGAGGGGTCTGGAGCTTTCTTT. The entire variable domain, with the rest obtained from reference TRBV2 and TRBJ1-1, is as follows: EPEVTQTPSHQVTQMGQEVILRCVPISNHLYFYWYRQILGQKVEFLVSFYNNEISEKSEIFDDQFSVERPDGSNFTLKIRSTKLEDSAMYFCASDIEGSGAFFGQGTRLTVV.

This sequence joins TRBV19 and TRBJ2-2; D is perhaps TRBD1 or TRBD2 (5 bases each). The CDR3 runs to 16 residues. Deletions cut 7 bases from V and 7 bases from J, with 22 bases between. The germline CDR1 and CDR2 sequences are LNHDA and SQIVND (reference sequence). The CDR3 loop is CASNLSGRSGGGELFF. The CDR3 DNA reads TGTGCCAGTAATCTGTCAGGGCGGTCCGGAGGCGGGGAGCTGTTTTTT.

The chain is built from TRBV20-1 and TRBJ1-2, with 10 bases fitting TRBD1. V lost 6 bases and J lost 8; bases outside the gene matches: 6. CDR1 is DFQATT and CDR2 is SNEGSKA in the germline V gene (reference sequence). The CDR3 spans 12 residues. The CDR3 sequence: CSAQDRGQGYTF. CDR3 sequence (DNA): TGCAGTGCACAAGACAGGGGGCAAGGCTACACCTTC.

In its sample, this clonotype was seen a few times. The V and J genes are TRBV27 and TRBJ2-7, with 11 bases lining up with TRBD1. The germline CDR1 and CDR2 sequences are MNHEY and SMNVEV (reference sequence). The length of the CDR3 is 15 residues. Trimming at V came to 6 bases and at J to 0 bases, leaving 4 bases not matched to a gene. This chain's CDR3 is CASRKGTGGSYEQYF. The CDR3 DNA reads as TGTGCCAGCAGAAAGGGGACAGGGGGCTCCTACGAGCAGTACTTC.

This rearrangement joins TRBV10-3 to TRBJ1-2; D remains ambiguous. Trimming stripped 10 bases from V and 2 bases from J, with 14 bases between. The CDR3 has 13 amino acids. Germline V lookup: CDR1 ENHRY, CDR2 SYGVKD. CDR3 sequence: CASLDRLNYGYTF. CDR3 coding DNA: TGTGCCAGCTTGGACCGACTAAACTATGGCTACACCTTC.

This clonotype appeared a few times. The chain employs TRBV19 and TRBJ1-5; 7 bases fit TRBD1. The germline V gene encodes CDR1 LNHDA and CDR2 SQIVND (reference sequence). The CDR3 covers 12 residues. J lost 6 bases, V lost 10 bases, and 6 bases had no gene match. The CDR3 spells CATMTGLQPQHF. The CDR3, as DNA: TGTGCCACCATGACAGGGCTTCAGCCCCAGCATTTT.

The V gene is TRBV2, the J gene TRBJ1-3; D gene uncertain. The germline V gene has CDR1 SNHLY and CDR2 FYNNEI. V lost 4 bases, J lost 0 bases, and 16 bases lay in between. The CDR3 totals 17 residues. CDR3 protein: CASSGPGRLCSGNTIYF. The CDR3 DNA sequence: TGTGCCAGCAGTGGCCCTGGGAGGCTGTGCTCTGGAAACACCATATATTTT.

About this clonotype: This sequence may be a read error, since a much larger clone differs from it by one base. The J gene is TRBJ2-3, the V gene TRBV4-1; D perhaps matches TRBD2 (5 bases). CDR1 is MGHRA and CDR2 is YSYEKL in the germline V gene. CDR3 size: 14 residues. The DNA for the CDR3 is TGCGCCAGCATCCAAGTGGGAGCCACAGATACGCAGTATTTT. Translated, it gives CASIQVGATDTQYF.

This clonotype was seen ten or more times. The chain uses TRBV12-5 and TRBJ1-1, with D tentatively TRBD1 (6 bases). The CDR3 totals 13 residues. Trimming shortened V by 0 bases and J by 5 bases, and 7 bases separated the two germline ends. Looked up from germline, CDR1 is LGHNT and CDR2 is FRNRAP. Here the CDR3 reads CASGLVRGTEAFF. The DNA of the CDR3 is TGTGCTAGTGGTTTGGTAAGGGGGACTGAAGCTTTCTTT.

The chain is built from TRBV12-3 or TRBV12-4 and TRBJ2-2, with 9 positions matching TRBD1. V shed 5 bases and J 0 bases; nucleotides not matched to a gene: 4. The CDR3 is made up of 16 amino acids. CDR3 residues: CASSQDRGSNTGELFF. In nucleotides, the CDR3 is TGTGCCAGCAGTCAAGACAGGGGGTCGAACACCGGGGAGCTGTTTTTT.

The rearrangement joins TRBV24-1 to TRBJ2-1; 8 bases are a match to TRBD1. The CDR3 contains 13 residues. J lost 12 bases, V lost 4 bases, and 7 bases had no gene match. Germline V lookup: CDR1 KGHDR, CDR2 SFDVKD. In nucleotides, the CDR3 is TGTGCCACCAGTGAACCCGACAGGGGCGGGCAGTTCTTC. This gives the protein CATSEPDRGGQFF.

This clonotype came up many times. V is TRBV20-1 and J is TRBJ1-3; 8 bases match TRBD1. The CDR3 runs 13 residues. Trimming at V came to 4 bases and at J to 2 bases, leaving 1 base not matched to a gene. CDR1 and CDR2 (germline): DFQATT, SNEGSKA (reference sequence). CDR3 sequence: CSATQGAGNTIYF. The CDR3, as DNA: TGCAGTGCTACACAGGGGGCTGGAAACACCATATATTTT.

The chain joins TRBV20-1 to TRBJ2-7; D call uncertain. Germline-derived CDR1 and CDR2 are DFQATT and SNEGSKA (reference sequence). V lost 6 bases and J 0 bases, leaving 12 bases between the germline ends. The CDR3 loop spans 13 amino acids. For the CDR3, the DNA is TGCAGTGCCACGGGCTCGGACTCCTACGAGCAGTACTTC. Encoded protein: CSATGSDSYEQYF.

This clonotype showed up many times. CDR3 loop: CSLTGNDYGYTF. The DNA for the CDR3 is TGCAGCTTGACAGGGAACGACTATGGCTACACCTTC. The chain carries TRBV29-1 and TRBJ1-2; 7 nucleotides agree with TRBD1. Germline loops: CDR1 SQVTM, CDR2 ANQGSEA. V trimming: 8 bases; J trimming: 3 bases; junction bases outside the gene matches: 6. The CDR3 covers 12 residues.

This clonotype was seen repeatedly, ten times or more. The DNA of the CDR3 is TGTGCCAGCAGCTCCCGGTTGGGACGGGAGACCCAGTACTTC. Translated, it gives CASSSRLGRETQYF. V usage is TRBV11-3 and J usage is TRBJ2-5; D possibly uses TRBD1 or TRBD2 (5 bases each). V was shortened by 4 bases and J by 5 bases, with 14 bases between the two germline ends. The germline V gene encodes CDR1 SGHNT and CDR2 YENEEA. This CDR3 has 14 residues.

This clonotype was counted once. The rearrangement links TRBV7-9 to TRBJ1-1, with no clear D. The V gene lost 0 bases and the J gene lost 5 bases, with 10 bases spanning the gap. Germline V CDR1 and CDR2: SEHNR, FQNEAQ (reference sequence). The length of the CDR3 is 14 residues. In DNA form, the CDR3 reads TGTGCCAGCAGCTTAGCCTTGGCGGGGACTGAAGCTTTCTTT. Translated: CASSLALAGTEAFF.

This clonotype was picked up many times. The CDR3 spells CSARIIGTGNSPLHF. The CDR3 DNA sequence: TGCAGTGCTAGAATTATCGGGACAGGCAATTCACCCCTCCACTTT. This chain joins TRBV20-1 and TRBJ1-6; 8 bases line up with TRBD1. The CDR3 is 15 residues long. Germline CDR1 and CDR2: DFQATT and SNEGSKA (reference sequence). V shed 2 bases, J shed 7 bases, and the junction held 7 bases outside the gene matches.

With regard to this clonotype: The junction does not match germline at one end; this may be a read error. The chain carries TRBV24-1 and TRBJ2-6; 10 positions match TRBD1. The CDR3 is 15 amino acids. The V gene's germline CDR1 is KGHDR and CDR2 SFDVKD. The CDR3 loop is CASSDGTGALRILTF. The DNA for the CDR3 is TGTGCCAGCAGTGATGGGACAGGGGCCCTTCGCATCCTGACTTTC.